The sequence of this T cell receptor (beta chain) was determined in a study of shared clonotypes between healthy human individuals. V gave up 4 bases and J gave up 0 bases, with 8 bases separating them. Germline values: CDR1 SGHRS, CDR2 YFSETQ. The CDR3 loop spans 14 amino acids. Turning to this clone: Different DNA sequences within this sample yield the same CDR3.

Only in-frame clones appear in the TCRdb table, and some are missing; sequencing was by immunoSEQ multiplex PCR. The sample holds some 2 million clones, roughly 94% seen once. This chain links TRBV5-1 with TRBJ1-3; TRBD1 might be the D (5 bases). The specimen was naive CD4+ T cells sorted from blood. Specified subset: CD45RA+ positively selected. This clonotype originated in a man between 18 and 35 years old in good health. The CDR3 protein is CASSTGGSGNTIYF. DNA for the CDR3: TGCGCCAGCAGCACCGGGGGCTCTGGAAACACCATATATTTT.